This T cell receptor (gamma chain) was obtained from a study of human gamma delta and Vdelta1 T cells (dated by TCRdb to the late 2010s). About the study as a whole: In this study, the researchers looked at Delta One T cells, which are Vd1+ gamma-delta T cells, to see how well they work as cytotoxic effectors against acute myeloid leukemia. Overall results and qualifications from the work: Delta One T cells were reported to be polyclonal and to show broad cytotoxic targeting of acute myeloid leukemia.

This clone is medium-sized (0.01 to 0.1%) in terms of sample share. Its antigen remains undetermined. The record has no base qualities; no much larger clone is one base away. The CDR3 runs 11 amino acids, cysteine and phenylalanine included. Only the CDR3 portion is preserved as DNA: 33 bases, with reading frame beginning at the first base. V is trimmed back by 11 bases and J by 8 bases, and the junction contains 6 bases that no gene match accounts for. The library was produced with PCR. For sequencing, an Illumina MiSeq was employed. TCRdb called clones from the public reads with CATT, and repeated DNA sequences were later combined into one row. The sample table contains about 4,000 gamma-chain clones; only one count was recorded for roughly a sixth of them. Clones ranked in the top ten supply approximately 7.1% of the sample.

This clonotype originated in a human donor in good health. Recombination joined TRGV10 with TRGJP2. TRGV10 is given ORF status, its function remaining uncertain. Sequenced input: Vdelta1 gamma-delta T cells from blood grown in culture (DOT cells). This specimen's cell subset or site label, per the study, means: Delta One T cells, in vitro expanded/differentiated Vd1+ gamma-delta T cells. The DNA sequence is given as TGTGCTGCGCCGATGGATTGGATCAAGACGTTT. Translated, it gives CAAPMDWIKTF.